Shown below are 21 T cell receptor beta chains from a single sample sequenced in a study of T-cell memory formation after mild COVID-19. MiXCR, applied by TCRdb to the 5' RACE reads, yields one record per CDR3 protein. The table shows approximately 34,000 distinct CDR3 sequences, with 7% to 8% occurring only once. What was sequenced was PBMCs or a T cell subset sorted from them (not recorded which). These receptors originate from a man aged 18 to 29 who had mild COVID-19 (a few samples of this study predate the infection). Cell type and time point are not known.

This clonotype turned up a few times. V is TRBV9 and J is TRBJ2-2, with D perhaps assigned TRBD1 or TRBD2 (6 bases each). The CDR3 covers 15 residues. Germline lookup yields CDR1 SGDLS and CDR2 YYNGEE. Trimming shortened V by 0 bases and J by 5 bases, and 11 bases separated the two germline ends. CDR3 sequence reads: CASSVGGGRTGELFF. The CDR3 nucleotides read TGTGCCAGCAGCGTAGGTGGGGGGCGTACCGGGGAGCTGTTTTTT.

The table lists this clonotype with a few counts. The chain's CDR3 is CASSVGTGGGTGELFF. The CDR3 DNA sequence: TGTGCCAGCAGCGTAGGGACAGGGGGCGGAACCGGGGAGCTGTTTTTT. V gene TRBV9 combines with J gene TRBJ2-2; 11 bases are a match to TRBD1. The CDR3 runs to 16 residues. The J segment lost 5 bases and the V segment lost 0 bases, leaving 3 bases of the junction unmatched. Germline V lookup: CDR1 SGDLS, CDR2 YYNGEE.

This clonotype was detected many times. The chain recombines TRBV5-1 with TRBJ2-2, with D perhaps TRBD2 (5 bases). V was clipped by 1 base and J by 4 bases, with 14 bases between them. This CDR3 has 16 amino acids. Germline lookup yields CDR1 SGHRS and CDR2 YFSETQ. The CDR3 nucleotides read TGCGCCAGCAGCTTGACCGGGAACCCGTCCACCGGGGAGCTGTTTTTT. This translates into CASSLTGNPSTGELFF.

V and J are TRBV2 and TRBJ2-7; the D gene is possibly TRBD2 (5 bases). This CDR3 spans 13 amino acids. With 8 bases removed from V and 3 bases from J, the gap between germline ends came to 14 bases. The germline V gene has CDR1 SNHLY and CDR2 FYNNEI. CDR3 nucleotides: TGTGCCAGCGGAGTAGGCCGGGACTACGAGCAGTACGTC. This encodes CASGVGRDYEQYV.

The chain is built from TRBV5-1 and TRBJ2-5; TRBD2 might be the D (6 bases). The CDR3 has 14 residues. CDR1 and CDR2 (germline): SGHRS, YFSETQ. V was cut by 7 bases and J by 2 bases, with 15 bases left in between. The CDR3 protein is CASSNPGLQETQYF. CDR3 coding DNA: TGCGCCAGCTCGAACCCGGGACTGCAAGAGACCCAGTACTTC.

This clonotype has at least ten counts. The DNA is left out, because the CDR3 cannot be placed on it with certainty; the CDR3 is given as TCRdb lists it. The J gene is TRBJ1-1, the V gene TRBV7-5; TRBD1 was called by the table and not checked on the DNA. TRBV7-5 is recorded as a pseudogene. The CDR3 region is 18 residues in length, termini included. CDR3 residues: CISVPEASRTGLDTEAFF.

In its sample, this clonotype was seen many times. The CDR3 reads CASSPDGGRNEQFF. DNA for the CDR3: TGTGCCAGCAGCCCCGATGGGGGCCGCAATGAGCAGTTCTTC. The chain couples TRBV12-3 or TRBV12-4 to TRBJ2-1; a possible D gene is TRBD1 (6 bases). The CDR3 covers 14 residues. V was trimmed by 6 bases and J by 6 bases, leaving 15 bases between them.

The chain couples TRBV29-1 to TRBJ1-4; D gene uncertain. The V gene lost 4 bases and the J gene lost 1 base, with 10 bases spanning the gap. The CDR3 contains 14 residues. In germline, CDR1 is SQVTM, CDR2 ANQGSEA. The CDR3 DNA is TGCAGCGTTGGTCAAGGGAGAACTAATGAAAAACTGTTTTTT. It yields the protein CSVGQGRTNEKLFF.

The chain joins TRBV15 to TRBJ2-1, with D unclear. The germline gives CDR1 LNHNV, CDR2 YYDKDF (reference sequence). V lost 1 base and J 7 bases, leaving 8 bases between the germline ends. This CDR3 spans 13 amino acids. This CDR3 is CATSRGARNEQFF. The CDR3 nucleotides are TGTGCCACCAGCAGAGGGGCGAGGAATGAGCAGTTCTTC. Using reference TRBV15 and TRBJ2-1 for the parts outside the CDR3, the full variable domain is DAMVIQNPRYQVTQFGKPVTLSCSQTLNHNVMYWYQQKSSQAPKLLFHYYDKDFNNEADTPDNFQSRRPNTSFCFLDIRSPGLGDTAMYLCATSRGARNEQFFGPGTRLTVL.

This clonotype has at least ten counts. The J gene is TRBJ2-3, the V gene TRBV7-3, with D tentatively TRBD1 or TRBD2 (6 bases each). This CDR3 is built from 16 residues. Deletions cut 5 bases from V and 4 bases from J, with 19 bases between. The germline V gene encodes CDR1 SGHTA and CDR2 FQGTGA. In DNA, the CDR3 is TGTGCCAGCAGCCCCGGGAGACCCAGGGGCCCAGATACGCAGTATTTT. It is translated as CASSPGRPRGPDTQYF.

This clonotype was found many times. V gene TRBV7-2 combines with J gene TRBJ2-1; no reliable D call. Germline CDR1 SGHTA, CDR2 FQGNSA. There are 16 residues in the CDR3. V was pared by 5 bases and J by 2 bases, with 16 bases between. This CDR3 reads CASSPRTVHAYNEQFF. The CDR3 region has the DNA TGTGCCAGCAGCCCCCGGACGGTGCACGCCTACAATGAGCAGTTCTTC.

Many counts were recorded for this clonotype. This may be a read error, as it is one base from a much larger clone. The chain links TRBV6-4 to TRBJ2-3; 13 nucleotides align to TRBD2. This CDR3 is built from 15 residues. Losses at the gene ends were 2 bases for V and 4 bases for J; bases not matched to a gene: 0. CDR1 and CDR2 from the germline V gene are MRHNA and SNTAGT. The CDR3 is CASSDTSGGADTQYF. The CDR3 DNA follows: TGTGCCAGCAGTGACACTAGCGGGGGGGCAGATACGCAGTATTTT.

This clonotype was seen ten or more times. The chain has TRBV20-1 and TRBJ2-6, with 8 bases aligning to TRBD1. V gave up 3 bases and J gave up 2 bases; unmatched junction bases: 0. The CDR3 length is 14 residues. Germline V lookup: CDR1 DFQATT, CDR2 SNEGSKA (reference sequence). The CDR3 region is CSARTGAGANVLTF. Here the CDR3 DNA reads TGCAGTGCTAGGACAGGGGCTGGGGCCAACGTCCTGACTTTC.

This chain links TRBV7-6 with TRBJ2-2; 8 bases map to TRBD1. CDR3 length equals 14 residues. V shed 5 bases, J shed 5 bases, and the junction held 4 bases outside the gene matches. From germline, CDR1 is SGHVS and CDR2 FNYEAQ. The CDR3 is CASSQTGETGELFF. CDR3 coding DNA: TGTGCCAGCAGCCAGACAGGGGAAACCGGGGAGCTGTTTTTT.

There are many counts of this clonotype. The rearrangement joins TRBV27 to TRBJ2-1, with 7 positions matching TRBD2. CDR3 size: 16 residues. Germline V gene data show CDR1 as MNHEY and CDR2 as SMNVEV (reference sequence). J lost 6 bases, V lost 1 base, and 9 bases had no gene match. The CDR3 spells CASSLWTRGNSNEQFF. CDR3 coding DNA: TGTGCCAGCAGTTTATGGACTAGAGGGAATTCCAATGAGCAGTTCTTC.

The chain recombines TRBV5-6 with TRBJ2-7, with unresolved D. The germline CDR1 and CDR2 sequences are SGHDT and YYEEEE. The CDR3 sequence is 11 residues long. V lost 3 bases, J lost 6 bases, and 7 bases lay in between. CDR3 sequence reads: CASSSGSEQYV. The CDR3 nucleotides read TGTGCCAGCAGCTCCGGTAGCGAGCAGTACGTC.

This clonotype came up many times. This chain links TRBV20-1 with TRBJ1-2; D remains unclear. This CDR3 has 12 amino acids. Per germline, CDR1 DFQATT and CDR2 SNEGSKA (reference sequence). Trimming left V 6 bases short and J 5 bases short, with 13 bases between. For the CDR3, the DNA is TGCAGTGCGGCAGCCAGCCTTTATGGCTACACCTTC. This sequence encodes CSAAASLYGYTF.

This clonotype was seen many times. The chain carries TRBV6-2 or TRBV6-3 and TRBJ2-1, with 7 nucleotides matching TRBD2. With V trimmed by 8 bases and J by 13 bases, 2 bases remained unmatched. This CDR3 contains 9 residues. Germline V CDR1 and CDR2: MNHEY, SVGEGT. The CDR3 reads CASGRGQFF. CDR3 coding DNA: TGTGCCAGCGGGAGGGGACAGTTCTTC.

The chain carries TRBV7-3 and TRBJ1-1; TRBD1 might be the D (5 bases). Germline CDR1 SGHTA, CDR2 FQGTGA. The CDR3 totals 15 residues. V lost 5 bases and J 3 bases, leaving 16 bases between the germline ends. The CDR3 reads CASSPRAGRHTEAFF. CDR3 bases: TGTGCCAGCAGCCCAAGAGCAGGGAGGCACACTGAAGCTTTCTTT.

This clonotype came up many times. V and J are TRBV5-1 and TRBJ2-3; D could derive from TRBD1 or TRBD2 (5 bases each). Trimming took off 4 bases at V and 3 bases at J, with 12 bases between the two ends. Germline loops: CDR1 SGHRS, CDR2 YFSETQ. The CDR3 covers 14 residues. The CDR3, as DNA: TGCGCCAGCAGCCTGGGACGGGGAACAGATACGCAGTATTTT. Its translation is CASSLGRGTDTQYF.

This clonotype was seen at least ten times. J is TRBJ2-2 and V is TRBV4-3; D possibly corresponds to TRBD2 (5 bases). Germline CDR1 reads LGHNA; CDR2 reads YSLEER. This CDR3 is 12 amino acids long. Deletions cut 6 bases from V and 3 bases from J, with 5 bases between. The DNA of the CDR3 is TGCGCCAGCAGGGACTACACCGGGGAGCTGTTTTTT. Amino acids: CASRDYTGELFF.